Below are 16 T cell receptor beta chains sequenced from a single sample in a study of T-cell reconstitution after alpha-beta-depleted transplantation in children. Preparation of the TCRbeta library used unique molecular identifiers. TCRdb itself ran the PCR reads through MiXCR, one entry per CDR3 protein. The sample includes 640,000 or so distinct CDR3 sequences, 15% to 20% of them seen just once. Specimen: PBMCs from the stem cell graft donor, collected from the stem cell graft. Every receptor here comes from a human donor who donated a stem cell graft to a child with acute myeloid leukemia.

This clonotype was seen more than once but under ten times. At one boundary the junction diverges from the germline segment, which might be a read error. The chain joins TRBV20-1 to TRBJ2-4; 7 nucleotides align to TRBD2. Per germline, CDR1 DFQATT and CDR2 SNEGSKA (reference sequence). CDR3 length equals 15 residues. CDR3: CCAFGTASRGGIQYF. The CDR3 DNA sequence: TGCTGTGCTTTCGGGACTGCGTCGCGCGGGGGCATTCAGTACTTC.

The rearrangement joins TRBV29-1 to TRBJ2-3; D gene unclear. This CDR3 is built from 18 residues. V dropped 7 bases and J dropped 1 base, with 27 bases sitting between them. Germline CDR1 and CDR2: SQVTM and ANQGSEA. The CDR3 nucleotides are TGCAGCGCCCGTTCGACTGCCCCCCCTCTCTATGGCACAGATACGCAGTATTTT. It specifies CSARSTAPPLYGTDTQYF.

This clonotype was seen more than once but under ten times. The chain links TRBV24-1 to TRBJ2-1; D gene ambiguous. Per germline, CDR1 KGHDR and CDR2 SFDVKD. This CDR3 has 13 amino acids. V shed 4 bases and J shed 7 bases, with 10 bases lying between them. The CDR3 nucleotides read TGTGCCACCAGTGAGTCAAGCGCAAATGAGCAGTTCTTC. This encodes CATSESSANEQFF.

This clonotype has more than one count but fewer than ten. This chain joins TRBV5-1 and TRBJ2-2; D is uncertain. This CDR3 comprises 14 residues. V gave up 4 bases and J gave up 3 bases, with 10 bases separating them. Looked up from germline, CDR1 is SGHRS and CDR2 is YFSETQ. For the CDR3, the DNA is TGCGCCAGCAGCCTCCGGTGGGACACCGGGGAGCTGTTTTTT. Translation: CASSLRWDTGELFF.

Ten or more counts support this clonotype. The chain combines TRBV12-3 or TRBV12-4 with TRBJ2-7, with D perhaps assigned TRBD1 or TRBD2 (5 bases each). The CDR3 extends over 15 amino acids. V was pared by 6 bases and J by 2 bases, with 17 bases between. CDR3 sequence reads: CASRPGRELTYEQYF. The CDR3 region has the DNA TGTGCCAGCAGACCGGGACGGGAACTCACCTACGAGCAGTACTTC.

The genes are TRBV6-5 and TRBJ1-5; D is ambiguous. The germline V and J ends were trimmed by 4 bases and 4 bases, with 11 bases remaining between them. The CDR3 is 14 residues long. Germline-derived CDR1 and CDR2 are MNHEY and SVGAGI. CDR3 DNA sequence: TGTGCCAGCAGTTGGGTACAGAGAAATCAGCCCCAGCATTTT. Its protein product is CASSWVQRNQPQHF.

There are a few counts of this clonotype. The V gene is TRBV6-2 or TRBV6-3, the J gene TRBJ2-7; no reliable D call. CDR1 and CDR2 (germline): MNHEY, SVGEGT. The CDR3 is 13 amino acids. Trimming shortened V by 5 bases and J by 3 bases, and 11 bases separated the two germline ends. The CDR3 here is CASSPDHYYEQYF. The CDR3 DNA is TGTGCCAGCAGTCCCGACCATTACTACGAGCAGTACTTC.

The chain links TRBV7-3 to TRBJ2-1; possibly TRBD1 or TRBD2 for D (5 bases each). Trimming took off 5 bases at V and 7 bases at J, with 33 bases between the two ends. Germline CDR1 is SGHTA and CDR2 is FQGTGA. This CDR3 has 20 residues. The CDR3 is CASSLDGPSRAGKRGNEQFF. DNA for the CDR3: TGTGCCAGCAGCCTAGACGGACCCTCCCGAGCAGGGAAGAGGGGAAATGAGCAGTTCTTC. The full variable domain, its missing parts supplied by reference TRBV7-3 and TRBJ2-1, is GAGVSQTPSNKVTEKGKYVELRCDPISGHTALYWYRQSLGQGPEFLIYFQGTGAADDSGLPNDRFFAVRPEGSVSTLKIQRTERGDSAVYLCASSLDGPSRAGKRGNEQFFGPGTRLTVL.

V usage is TRBV20-1 and J usage is TRBJ1-2, with 10 bases aligning to TRBD1. V gave up 4 bases and J gave up 8 bases; unmatched junction bases: 13. This CDR3 spans 15 amino acids. Germline CDR1 reads DFQATT; CDR2 reads SNEGSKA (reference sequence). In DNA form, the CDR3 reads TGCAGTGCTATACGACAGGGGGCTGGGGCTGGAGGCTACACCTTC. Translation: CSAIRQGAGAGGYTF.

The rearrangement links TRBV20-1 to TRBJ2-3, with 10 bases aligning to TRBD2. Unmatched junction bases numbered 5, after V lost 0 bases and J lost 2 bases. In germline, CDR1 is DFQATT, CDR2 SNEGSKA (reference sequence). The CDR3 has 16 amino acids. DNA of the CDR3: TGCAGTGCTAGAGATCCACTAGCGGGAAACACAGATACGCAGTATTTT. Its translation: CSARDPLAGNTDTQYF.

This clonotype was observed many times. V gene TRBV20-1 combines with J gene TRBJ2-4; a weak D match, TRBD2 (5 bases). The V end lost 4 bases, the J end lost 3 bases, and 10 bases lay between the germline ends. Germline-derived CDR1 and CDR2 are DFQATT and SNEGSKA (reference sequence). The CDR3 length is 13 residues. CDR3 sequence (DNA): TGCAGTGCTATTGAAGGGAGCAAAAACATTCAGTACTTC. Its protein is CSAIEGSKNIQYF.

This clonotype was counted between two and nine times. This sequence joins TRBV4-2 and TRBJ1-5; D is undetermined. Germline assignment: CDR1 LGHNA and CDR2 YNFKEQ. CDR3 size: 16 residues. V lost 0 bases and J 0 bases, leaving 9 bases between the germline ends. CDR3 DNA sequence: TGTGCCAGCAGCCAAGATGCGCGGAGTAGCAATCAGCCCCAGCATTTT. This codes for CASSQDARSSNQPQHF.

The chain is built from TRBV28 and TRBJ1-1, with a tentative D call TRBD1 (5 bases). V was clipped by 5 bases and J by 4 bases, with 11 bases between them. The CDR3 contains 13 residues. CDR1 is MDHEN, CDR2 SYDVKM, per germline. The CDR3 DNA reads as TGTGCCAGCAGTCGTTCAGGGACCACTGAAGCTTTCTTT. This sequence encodes CASSRSGTTEAFF. Full variable domain (remainder filled in from reference TRBV28 and TRBJ1-1): DVKVTQSSRYLVKRTGEKVFLECVQDMDHENMFWYRQDPGLGLRLIYFSYDVKMKEKGDIPEGYSVSREKKERFSLILESASTNQTSMYLCASSRSGTTEAFFGQGTRLTVV.

This clonotype came up a few times. The rearrangement joins TRBV12-3 or TRBV12-4 to TRBJ2-7; D remains unclear. This CDR3 has 13 residues. V was pared by 5 bases and J by 5 bases, with 13 bases between. The CDR3 sequence: CASSPNRWNEQYF. As DNA, the CDR3 is TGTGCCAGCAGTCCGAATCGGTGGAACGAGCAGTACTTC.

The chain is built from TRBV12-3 or TRBV12-4 and TRBJ2-2; 9 bases fit TRBD1. The CDR3 loop spans 16 amino acids. After removal of 3 bases from V and 6 bases from J, the junction contained 8 bases not matched to a gene. CDR3 sequence reads: CASSFGTGRGPGELFF. The CDR3 DNA reads as TGTGCCAGCAGTTTTGGGACAGGGAGGGGACCCGGGGAGCTGTTTTTT.

This clonotype was counted only a few times. The chain combines TRBV7-2 with TRBJ1-5, with 11 bases fitting TRBD1. This CDR3 region has 17 residues. Unmatched junction bases numbered 6, after V lost 3 bases and J lost 2 bases. Per the germline V gene, CDR1 is SGHTA and CDR2 is FQGNSA. CDR3 residues: CASSFRTGGERNQPQHF. CDR3 bases: TGTGCCAGCAGCTTCCGGACAGGGGGCGAGCGCAATCAGCCCCAGCATTTT.